Shown below are 26 T cell receptor beta chains from a single sample sequenced in a study of cytomegalovirus exposure and HLA in healthy donors. In the PCR, 60 Vbeta and 13 Jbeta primers were used. Measured with immunoSEQ multiplex PCR; TCRdb has only the in-frame clones, and not every one. The sample has roughly 130,000 clones, 74% seen once. The sequenced sample was PBMCs. These TCRs come from a man aged 18 to 29 in good health and CMV-seropositive.

The rearrangement joins TRBV28 to TRBJ1-3; D perhaps matches TRBD1 (5 bases). Germline values: CDR1 MDHEN, CDR2 SYDVKM. This CDR3 is built from 15 residues. Trimming removed 3 bases from V and 3 bases from J, with 12 bases in between. The CDR3 DNA reads TGTGCCAGCAGTTTCGGAGGGGTCGGTGGAAACACCATATATTTT. It yields the protein CASSFGGVGGNTIYF.

J is TRBJ2-2 and V is TRBV10-3; no firm D call. Germline V gene sequence: CDR1 ENHRY, CDR2 SYGVKD. Trimming removed 6 bases from V and 1 base from J, with 3 bases in between. The CDR3 is 12 residues long. The DNA of the CDR3 is TGTGCCATCAGCTTGAACACCGGGGAGCTGTTTTTT. Protein sequence: CAISLNTGELFF.

The chain combines TRBV9 with TRBJ2-5, with 11 bases lining up with TRBD2. The V gene end was trimmed by 7 bases and the J gene end by 4 bases; junction bases not matched to a gene: 6. Germline CDR1 and CDR2: SGDLS and YYNGEE. The CDR3 sequence is 14 residues long. As DNA, the CDR3 is TGTGCCAGCGGTGGGGGACTAGCGGTAGAGACCCAGTACTTC. Its protein product is CASGGGLAVETQYF.

This chain links TRBV30 with TRBJ1-5; D might be TRBD1 (5 bases). Trimming left V 2 bases short and J 8 bases short, with 13 bases between. The CDR3 consists of 13 residues. Germline assignment: CDR1 GTSNPN and CDR2 SVGIG (reference sequence). CDR3 protein: CAWSIAGLKPQHF. The CDR3 DNA reads TGTGCCTGGAGTATTGCAGGGTTGAAGCCCCAGCATTTT.

The rearrangement joins TRBV30 to TRBJ1-6, with D possibly TRBD1 on 5 matching bases. The V end was cut by 1 base, the J end by 10 bases, with 11 bases between. Germline V gives CDR1 GTSNPN, CDR2 SVGIG (reference sequence). This CDR3 is 13 amino acids long. This CDR3 is CAWSAQGRSPLHF. For the CDR3, the DNA is TGTGCCTGGAGTGCGCAGGGAAGGTCACCCCTCCACTTT.

This clone has just one count. The rearrangement joins TRBV5-1 to TRBJ2-3, with 14 positions matching TRBD2. In germline, CDR1 is SGHRS, CDR2 YFSETQ. Germline trimming cut 3 bases from V and 14 bases from J; bases unmatched to any gene: 11. CDR3 length: 15 amino acids. CDR3 sequence (DNA): TGCGCCAGCAGCTACTCCGGGACTAGCGGGAGTCTGGCGTATTTT. Protein product: CASSYSGTSGSLAYF.

This chain connects TRBV28 to TRBJ1-6, with TRBD1 matching 8 bases. The germline CDR1 and CDR2 sequences are MDHEN and SYDVKM. The CDR3 is made up of 15 amino acids. V shed 5 bases, J shed 9 bases, and the junction held 9 bases outside the gene matches. CDR3 in DNA: TGTGCCAGCAGTGAGCGGACAGGGTGGGGTTCACCCCTCCACTTT. Translated, it gives CASSERTGWGSPLHF.

The rearrangement links TRBV19 to TRBJ2-5; 9 positions agree with TRBD1. The CDR3 is 15 amino acids. CDR1 LNHDA and CDR2 SQIVND come from the germline V gene (reference sequence). With V trimmed by 5 bases and J by 5 bases, 9 bases remained unmatched. DNA for the CDR3: TGTGCCAGTAGTCCTACAGGGGGCAGGAGGGAGACCCAGTACTTC. This encodes CASSPTGGRRETQYF.

The genes are TRBV19 and TRBJ2-1; D not certain. Germline V gene lookup returns CDR1 LNHDA and CDR2 SQIVND (reference sequence). The V end was cut by 1 base, the J end by 5 bases, with 6 bases between. This CDR3 comprises 13 residues. For the CDR3, the DNA is TGTGCCAGTAGTATAGGCAGTAACAATGAGCAGTTCTTC. Translated: CASSIGSNNEQFF.

The J gene is TRBJ1-2, the V gene TRBV11-2; possible D gene TRBD1, 5 bases. Germline values: CDR1 SGHAT, CDR2 FQNNGV. The CDR3 has 14 residues. Trimming stripped 5 bases from V and 6 bases from J, with 16 bases between. The CDR3, as DNA: TGTGCCAGCAGCCCGACAGCGGGGGTCGATGGCTACACCTTC. It is translated as CASSPTAGVDGYTF.

The chain employs TRBV6-5 and TRBJ2-7, with TRBD2 matching over 7 bases. The CDR3 is 14 amino acids. The germline V gene encodes CDR1 MNHEY and CDR2 SVGAGI. The trim removed 3 bases at V and 4 bases at J, leaving 6 bases unmatched. CDR3 residues: CASSYGGSGYEQYF. The CDR3 DNA follows: TGTGCCAGCAGTTATGGCGGGAGTGGGTACGAGCAGTACTTC.

In this sample, this clone turned up once. The J gene is TRBJ2-1, the V gene TRBV7-2, with D possibly TRBD2 on 6 matching bases. Trimming pared 5 bases from V and 4 bases from J, leaving 9 bases between. The CDR3 has 13 amino acids. Germline V lookup: CDR1 SGHTA, CDR2 FQGNSA. The CDR3, as DNA: TGTGCCAGCAGCCATGGGGGGTACAATGAGCAGTTCTTC. This encodes CASSHGGYNEQFF.

V usage is TRBV7-2 and J usage is TRBJ2-7, with TRBD1 matching 7 bases. After removal of 5 bases from V and 3 bases from J, the junction contained 4 bases not matched to a gene. The CDR3 consists of 13 residues. Germline V lookup: CDR1 SGHTA, CDR2 FQGNSA. The chain's CDR3 is CASSHTGVYEQYF. CDR3 in DNA: TGTGCCAGCAGCCATACAGGGGTCTACGAGCAGTACTTC.

The chain uses TRBV7-6 and TRBJ1-2; D not certain. With 5 bases removed from V and 8 bases from J, the gap between germline ends came to 12 bases. Germline CDR1 and CDR2: SGHVS and FNYEAQ. The CDR3 runs to 12 residues. The CDR3 region is CASSPGGEGYTF. In nucleotides, the CDR3 is TGTGCCAGCAGCCCAGGAGGCGAGGGCTACACCTTC.

The gene calls are TRBV13 and TRBJ2-7; 13 bases are shared with TRBD2. The CDR3 is 15 amino acids. J was trimmed by 3 bases and V by 4 bases; bases with no gene match: 3. Germline CDR1 is PRHDT and CDR2 is FYEKMQ (reference sequence). This CDR3 reads CASSSGLAGNYEQYV. The CDR3 coding sequence is TGTGCCAGCAGCTCGGGACTAGCGGGAAACTACGAGCAGTACGTC.

A few counts support this clone. The chain links TRBV7-9 to TRBJ1-4; D is unclear. CDR3 size: 14 residues. Per germline, CDR1 SEHNR and CDR2 FQNEAQ (reference sequence). Between the trimmed V and J ends, which lost 3 bases and 4 bases, there was a span of 9 bases. CDR3 nucleotide sequence: TGTGCCAGCAGCTTGAGGACTGATAATGAAAAACTGTTTTTT. Encoded protein: CASSLRTDNEKLFF.

This sequence joins TRBV4-1 and TRBJ2-5; D gene uncertain. Germline CDR1 reads MGHRA; CDR2 reads YSYEKL. The CDR3 contains 14 residues. V lost 1 base and J lost 2, with 8 bases in between. CDR3 sequence reads: CASSQVSAQETQYF. For the CDR3, the DNA is TGCGCCAGCAGCCAAGTGAGCGCTCAAGAGACCCAGTACTTC.

The table lists this clone with a count of one. The chain employs TRBV6-5 and TRBJ1-2; 11 bases agree with TRBD1. Germline CDR1 is MNHEY and CDR2 is SVGAGI. Trimming removed 2 bases from V and 4 bases from J; junction bases left unmatched: 3. This CDR3 has 15 amino acids. CDR3 sequence reads: CASSYRGTGGYGYTF. The CDR3 nucleotides read TGTGCCAGCAGTTACAGGGGGACAGGGGGCTATGGCTACACCTTC.

V gene TRBV19 combines with J gene TRBJ2-3, with TRBD1 matching over 10 bases. The V gene's germline CDR1 is LNHDA and CDR2 SQIVND (reference sequence). V was clipped by 1 base and J by 3 bases; unmatched bases: 4. This CDR3 comprises 16 residues. The CDR3 loop is CASSIGTGGITDTQYF. CDR3 nucleotides: TGTGCCAGTAGTATAGGGACAGGGGGAATTACAGATACGCAGTATTTT.

The rearrangement uses TRBV5-1 and TRBJ2-3, with 9 bases aligning to TRBD2. The ends lost 4 bases at V and 5 bases at J; junction bases unmatched: 5. Germline CDR1 SGHRS, CDR2 YFSETQ. The CDR3 is 14 amino acids. The CDR3 coding sequence is TGCGCCAGCAGCCCGACTAGCGGACAAGATACGCAGTATTTT. It codes for CASSPTSGQDTQYF.

The chain is built from TRBV12-5 and TRBJ2-7; possibly TRBD1 for D (5 bases). V lost 1 base and J 4 bases, leaving 14 bases between the germline ends. The CDR3 extends over 15 amino acids. CDR1 is LGHNT, CDR2 FRNRAP, per germline. As DNA, the CDR3 is TGTGCTAGTGGTTTGGCGTACAGGCAGATGTACGAGCAGTACTTC. Its translation: CASGLAYRQMYEQYF.

The rearrangement links TRBV6-6 to TRBJ2-1, with D possibly TRBD1 on 5 matching bases. V was pared by 6 bases and J by 8 bases, with 20 bases between. Germline V gives CDR1 MNHNY, CDR2 SVGAGI (reference sequence). The length of the CDR3 is 15 residues. CDR3 residues: CASSLSGPLGDEQFF. CDR3 bases: TGTGCCAGCAGCCTATCCGGACCCTTAGGGGATGAGCAGTTCTTC.

This chain uses TRBV7-8 with TRBJ2-2; 8 bases are a match to TRBD1. The ends lost 7 bases at V and 2 bases at J; junction bases unmatched: 9. Germline CDR1 SGHVS, CDR2 FQNEAQ. The CDR3 covers 16 residues. In nucleotides, the CDR3 is TGTGCCAGCATTGCCGCGACAGGGGATAACACCGGGGAGCTGTTTTTT. Amino acids: CASIAATGDNTGELFF. Full variable domain (rest looked up from reference TRBV7-8 and TRBJ2-2): GAGVSQSPRYKVAKRGQDVALRCDPISGHVSLFWYQQALGQGPEFLTYFQNEAQLDKSGLPSDRFFAERPEGSVSTLKIQRTQQEDSAVYLCASIAATGDNTGELFFGEGSRLTVL.

The genes are TRBV2 and TRBJ2-7, with TRBD2 identical over 14 bases. With 7 bases clipped from V and 2 bases from J, the junction kept 4 bases outside the gene matches. Germline CDR1 reads SNHLY; CDR2 reads FYNNEI. The CDR3 totals 15 residues. CDR3 nucleotides: TGTGCCAGCATCCAGACTAGCGGGGGGGCCTACGAGCAGTACTTC. Translation gives CASIQTSGGAYEQYF.

The chain has TRBV4-3 and TRBJ2-7, with D perhaps TRBD2 (6 bases). The V gene lost 0 bases and the J gene lost 9 bases, with 18 bases spanning the gap. The germline CDR1 and CDR2 sequences are LGHNA and YSLEER. The CDR3 has 15 residues. The CDR3 spells CASSQDPGGTLRQYF. The CDR3 nucleotides read TGCGCCAGCAGCCAAGATCCGGGCGGGACCCTCCGGCAGTACTTC.

This chain links TRBV4-1 with TRBJ1-3, with D maybe TRBD1 (6 bases). CDR1 is MGHRA, CDR2 YSYEKL, per germline. V was cut by 3 bases and J by 4 bases, with 22 bases left in between. This CDR3 contains 18 residues. CDR3 nucleotide sequence: TGCGCCAGCAGCCAGCGCGATTACAGGGATTCGTGGGGAAACACCATATATTTT. The encoded protein is CASSQRDYRDSWGNTIYF.